The T cell receptor beta chain described here comes from a study of CD8+CD57+ T cells in acquired aplastic anemia. Study at large: DNA recovered from sorted CD4+ and CD8+ cells had a mean of 3.2 ug. Among healthy donors, CD4+ cells averaged approximately 11 million reads.

This clonotype was counted only a few times. This CDR3 has 13 amino acids. Germline CDR1 and CDR2: SNHLY and FYNNEI. V was cut by 6 bases and J by 2 bases, with 11 bases left in between. The use of genomic DNA as template underpinned the TCR beta VDJ and CDR3 profiling. TCRdb called the reads again in MiXCR, with one record for every CDR3 protein. The repertoire holds roughly 180,000 distinct CDR3 sequences, 46% seen once, with approximately 2.9% in the top ten. This sequence was found in a human donor in good health. Material for sequencing was sorted CD4+, CD8+, or CD8+CD57+ T cells (not recorded which) from PBMCs. The chain recombines TRBV2 with TRBJ2-7; TRBD1 might be the D (5 bases). DNA of the CDR3: TGTGCCAGCAGCACGAGACAGACCTACGAGCAGTACTTC. It specifies CASSTRQTYEQYF.